These 31 T cell receptor beta chains were all obtained from the same sample, sequenced in a study of blood T cell repertoires in COVID-19. The method was immunoSEQ multiplex PCR; TCRdb's version includes in-frame clones alone and lacks a portion of them. The table has more than 350,000 clones, roughly 89% seen once; the top ten hold roughly a tenth. Sequencing was performed on PBMCs or T cells enriched from blood (not recorded which). Source of these receptors: a woman between 50 and 59 years old who had recovered from COVID-19.

The chain has TRBV4-1 and TRBJ1-6; 8 bases agree with TRBD1. Germline V gives CDR1 MGHRA, CDR2 YSYEKL. Germline trimming cut 5 bases from V and 0 bases from J; bases unmatched to any gene: 15. The CDR3 consists of 20 residues. This CDR3 is CASSVGQGLPGGSYNSPLHF. DNA of the CDR3: TGCGCCAGCAGCGTTGGACAGGGCCTCCCGGGGGGCTCCTATAATTCACCCCTCCACTTT.

This clone was seen only once. This chain joins TRBV30 and TRBJ1-2; the D is unclear. CDR1 and CDR2 from the germline V gene are GTSNPN and SVGIG (reference sequence). This CDR3 has 13 residues. CDR3 DNA sequence: TGTGCTTGTAAACCCGACAATAACTATGGCTACACCTTC. It encodes CACKPDNNYGYTF.

The chain's CDR3 is CASSPPTGTEYNEQFF. CDR3 bases: TGTGCCAGCAGCCCCCCGACCGGGACAGAATACAATGAGCAGTTCTTC. The chain links TRBV7-9 to TRBJ2-1; 7 bases align to TRBD1. CDR1 is SEHNR and CDR2 is FQNEAQ in the germline V gene (reference sequence). V was clipped by 5 bases and J by 4 bases; unmatched bases: 11. CDR3 size: 16 residues. Filled out from reference TRBV7-9 and TRBJ2-1, the complete variable domain reads DTGVSQNPRHKITKRGQNVTFRCDPISEHNRLYWYRQTLGQGPEFLTYFQNEAQLEKSRLLSDRFSAERPKGSFSTLEIQRTEQGDSAMYLCASSPPTGTEYNEQFFGPGTRLTVL.

A few counts support this clone. This sequence joins TRBV25-1 and TRBJ2-5; D possibly corresponds to TRBD1 (5 bases). This CDR3 is 15 amino acids long. Trimming took 1 base from V and 3 from J, leaving 12 bases between them. Germline values: CDR1 MGHDK, CDR2 SYGVNS. The DNA of the CDR3 is TGTGCCAGCAGTGAATGGGCTAGGGGTGAAGAGACCCAGTACTTC. Its translation: CASSEWARGEETQYF.

The chain has TRBV9 and TRBJ1-1; D unresolved. This CDR3 spans 13 amino acids. Germline-derived CDR1 and CDR2 are SGDLS and YYNGEE. V was shortened by 0 bases and J by 1 base, with 4 bases between the two germline ends. The CDR3 DNA follows: TGTGCCAGCAGCGTAGCCCAGAACACTGAAGCTTTCTTT. As protein: CASSVAQNTEAFF.

V usage is TRBV7-8 and J usage is TRBJ2-7, with 7 bases lining up with TRBD1. The CDR3 totals 15 residues. Germline trimming cut 0 bases from V and 4 bases from J; bases unmatched to any gene: 6. Germline CDR1 and CDR2: SGHVS and FQNEAQ. CDR3 protein: CASSLAGQPPYEQYF. CDR3 nucleotide sequence: TGTGCCAGCAGCTTAGCGGGACAGCCCCCGTACGAGCAGTACTTC. Based on the CDR3 plus reference TRBV7-8 and TRBJ2-7, the full variable domain is GAGVSQSPRYKVAKRGQDVALRCDPISGHVSLFWYQQALGQGPEFLTYFQNEAQLDKSGLPSDRFFAERPEGSVSTLKIQRTQQEDSAVYLCASSLAGQPPYEQYFGPGTRLTVT.

The chain combines TRBV6-2 or TRBV6-3 with TRBJ2-3, with 7 bases fitting TRBD2. The germline V gene encodes CDR1 MNHEY and CDR2 SVGEGT. This CDR3 contains 16 residues. With 3 bases clipped from V and 0 bases from J, the junction kept 6 bases outside the gene matches. CDR3 in amino acids: CASSYAGRGSTDTQYF. The DNA of the CDR3 is TGTGCCAGCAGTTATGCTGGGCGGGGGAGCACAGATACGCAGTATTTT.

The genes are TRBV27 and TRBJ2-7, with a weak D call TRBD2 (6 bases). The CDR3 sequence is 15 residues long. Germline values: CDR1 MNHEY, CDR2 SMNVEV (reference sequence). V dropped 6 bases and J dropped 2 bases, with 17 bases sitting between them. The CDR3 nucleotides read TGTGCCAGCAGCCGTCCGGGACTTAACCCCTACGAGCAGTACTTC. Protein product: CASSRPGLNPYEQYF.

V usage is TRBV6-2 or TRBV6-3 and J usage is TRBJ1-1; weak D call: TRBD1 (5 bases). Germline-derived CDR1 and CDR2 are MNHEY and SVGEGT. V dropped 4 bases and J dropped 3 bases, with 15 bases sitting between them. There are 15 residues in the CDR3. CDR3 in amino acids: CASSWGDFGDTEAFF. CDR3 DNA sequence: TGTGCCAGCAGTTGGGGGGATTTCGGTGACACTGAAGCTTTCTTT.

Comments on this clone: The germline gene is not matched at one end of the junction; a read error may be the cause. The chain links TRBV7-7 to TRBJ1-3; D is undetermined. The CDR3 runs to 14 residues. The germline V gene has CDR1 SSHAT and CDR2 FNYEAQ (reference sequence). CDR3 region: CASSTGVPGNTIYF. For the CDR3, the DNA is TGTGCTAGCAGCACCGGGGTTCCTGGAAACACCATATATTTT.

The CDR3 protein is CASSLGEANRYGYTF. Written as DNA, the CDR3 is TGTGCCAGCAGCTTGGGGGAGGCGAACCGCTATGGCTACACCTTC. This chain joins TRBV5-5 and TRBJ1-2, with unresolved D. The CDR3 runs 15 residues. V gave up 0 bases and J gave up 4 bases, with 13 bases separating them. The germline V gene encodes CDR1 SGHKS and CDR2 YYEKEE (reference sequence).

V usage is TRBV19 and J usage is TRBJ1-5; D not resolved. The CDR3 sequence is 13 residues long. V was pared by 3 bases and J by 7 bases, with 10 bases between. The V gene's germline CDR1 is LNHDA and CDR2 SQIVND (reference sequence). Written as DNA, the CDR3 is TGTGCCAGTAGTATCGGGGTTGAGCAGCCCCAGCATTTT. It is translated as CASSIGVEQPQHF.

The chain recombines TRBV5-1 with TRBJ2-3; maybe TRBD1 (5 bases). V dropped 0 bases and J dropped 0 bases, with 8 bases sitting between them. This CDR3 has 15 amino acids. CDR1 and CDR2 from the germline V gene are SGHRS and YFSETQ. The CDR3 DNA follows: TGCGCCAGCAGCTTGGGACAGTCTAGCACAGATACGCAGTATTTT. It is translated as CASSLGQSSTDTQYF. The variable domain in full, completed from reference TRBV5-1 and TRBJ2-3, reads KAGVTQTPRYLIKTRGQQVTLSCSPISGHRSVSWYQQTPGQGLQFLFEYFSETQRNKGNFPGRFSGRQFSNSRSEMNVSTLELGDSALYLCASSLGQSSTDTQYFGPGTRLTVL.

V gene TRBV3-1 (or the pseudogene TRBV3-2) combines with J gene TRBJ2-1, with a tentative D call TRBD2 (5 bases). Germline-derived CDR1 and CDR2 are LGHDT and YNNKEL (reference sequence). V lost 1 base, J lost 8 bases, and 15 bases lay in between. The CDR3 length is 15 residues. The CDR3 DNA follows: TGTGCCAGCAGCCAAGTTTTACGGTCGGGGTATGAGCAGTTCTTC. Translation: CASSQVLRSGYEQFF.

V usage is TRBV6-5 and J usage is TRBJ1-4; D perhaps matches TRBD1 (5 bases). Trimming removed 4 bases from V and 8 bases from J, with 17 bases in between. Germline-derived CDR1 and CDR2 are MNHEY and SVGAGI. This CDR3 is built from 15 residues. The CDR3 is CASSWVGGKGEKLFF. The CDR3 nucleotides are TGTGCCAGCAGTTGGGTGGGGGGGAAAGGAGAAAAACTGTTTTTT.

The chain is built from TRBV18 and TRBJ2-1; D is undetermined. Between the trimmed V and J ends, which lost 0 bases and 8 bases, there was a span of 11 bases. The CDR3 runs to 14 residues. The V gene's germline CDR1 is KGHSH and CDR2 LQKENI. This CDR3 reads CASSPPLPPDEQFF. CDR3 nucleotide sequence: TGTGCCAGCTCACCACCCCTACCCCCCGATGAGCAGTTCTTC.

This chain connects TRBV4-3 to TRBJ1-5; a weak D match, TRBD1 (5 bases). CDR3 length: 17 amino acids. V was pared by 3 bases and J by 6 bases, with 21 bases between. Germline V gives CDR1 LGHNA, CDR2 YSLEER. CDR3 protein: CASSHSAITGGGQPQHF. The CDR3 DNA reads as TGCGCCAGCAGCCACTCAGCAATTACCGGGGGAGGTCAGCCCCAGCATTTT.

The V gene is TRBV28, the J gene TRBJ1-5, with 7 bases matching TRBD1. CDR1 and CDR2 from the germline V gene are MDHEN and SYDVKM. After removal of 5 bases from V and 6 bases from J, the junction contained 10 bases not matched to a gene. CDR3 size: 15 residues. The CDR3 here is CASSRPTGMSQPQHF. The CDR3 coding sequence is TGTGCCAGCAGTCGTCCGACAGGGATGAGTCAGCCCCAGCATTTT. The whole variable domain, remainder taken from reference TRBV28 and TRBJ1-5, is DVKVTQSSRYLVKRTGEKVFLECVQDMDHENMFWYRQDPGLGLRLIYFSYDVKMKEKGDIPEGYSVSREKKERFSLILESASTNQTSMYLCASSRPTGMSQPQHFGDGTRLSIL.

The chain is built from TRBV7-8 and TRBJ2-1; the D gene is possibly TRBD2 (6 bases). Per germline, CDR1 SGHVS and CDR2 FQNEAQ. CDR3 length: 15 amino acids. V lost 5 bases and J lost 8, with 19 bases in between. CDR3: CASSPWGTRNDEQFF. The DNA of the CDR3 is TGTGCCAGCAGCCCATGGGGGACTCGTAACGATGAGCAGTTCTTC.

This sequence joins TRBV12-3 or TRBV12-4 and TRBJ1-2, with unresolved D. The CDR3 loop spans 11 amino acids. The V gene lost 10 bases and the J gene lost 4 bases, with 10 bases spanning the gap. The CDR3 is CATSSRYGYTF. The CDR3 DNA sequence: TGTGCCACCTCCTCTCGCTATGGCTACACCTTC.

This clone showed up just once. This rearrangement joins TRBV5-1 to TRBJ2-4; the match to TRBD1 covers 11 bases. CDR3 length: 15 residues. The V and J ends lost 3 bases and 6 bases, in that order; junction bases with no gene match: 5. CDR1 SGHRS and CDR2 YFSETQ come from the germline V gene. Here the CDR3 reads CASSYGQGARNIQYF. In DNA form, the CDR3 reads TGCGCCAGCAGCTACGGACAGGGGGCTAGAAACATTCAGTACTTC.

V and J are TRBV7-8 and TRBJ2-3; tentative D call: TRBD1 (6 bases). Germline-derived CDR1 and CDR2 are SGHVS and FQNEAQ. V lost 4 bases to trimming and J lost 1 base, with 15 bases between them. The CDR3 is 16 residues long. The CDR3: CASSSTGRGGTDTQYF. The DNA for the CDR3 is TGTGCCAGCAGCTCCACAGGGAGAGGGGGCACAGATACGCAGTATTTT.

This clone was seen only once. This chain connects TRBV7-2 to TRBJ2-3; D not certain. Per the germline V gene, CDR1 is SGHTA and CDR2 is FQGNSA. V was trimmed by 1 base and J by 2 bases, leaving 4 bases between them. CDR3 length equals 13 residues. The CDR3 spells CASSLVHTDTQYF. CDR3 bases: TGTGCCAGCAGCTTAGTCCACACAGATACGCAGTATTTT. The variable domain in full, completed from reference TRBV7-2 and TRBJ2-3, reads GAGVSQSPSNKVTEKGKDVELRCDPISGHTALYWYRQSLGQGLEFLIYFQGNSAPDKSGLPSDRFSAERTGGSVSTLTIQRTQQEDSAVYLCASSLVHTDTQYFGPGTRLTVL.

V and J are TRBV25-1 and TRBJ1-2, with TRBD1 matching over 10 bases. The CDR3 length is 16 residues. Germline values: CDR1 MGHDK, CDR2 SYGVNS. After removal of 3 bases from V and 4 bases from J, the junction contained 8 bases not matched to a gene. CDR3 loop: CASSEPGQGTSYGYTF. DNA of the CDR3: TGTGCCAGCAGTGAGCCGGGACAGGGGACGTCCTATGGCTACACCTTC.

This chain joins TRBV18 and TRBJ2-1; TRBD1 matches 8 bases. The germline V gene has CDR1 KGHSH and CDR2 LQKENI. J lost 7 bases, V lost 3 bases, and 5 bases had no gene match. This CDR3 comprises 14 residues. The CDR3: CASSPGTGGNEQFF. CDR3 coding DNA: TGTGCCAGCTCACCGGGTACAGGGGGGAATGAGCAGTTCTTC.

This clone appeared a single time. The V gene is TRBV30, the J gene TRBJ1-4; TRBD1 might be the D (5 bases). The CDR3 is made up of 14 amino acids. Germline CDR1 is GTSNPN and CDR2 is SVGIG (reference sequence). The V end lost 1 base, the J end lost 3 bases, and 9 bases lay between the germline ends. CDR3 amino acids: CAWSEGASNEKLFF. In DNA form, the CDR3 reads TGTGCCTGGAGTGAAGGGGCATCTAATGAAAAACTGTTTTTT.

The chain has TRBV30 and TRBJ1-5; D perhaps matches TRBD1 (6 bases). Germline values: CDR1 GTSNPN, CDR2 SVGIG (reference sequence). The germline V and J ends were trimmed by 2 bases and 4 bases, with 21 bases remaining between them. This CDR3 has 17 amino acids. The CDR3 DNA follows: TGTGCCTGGAGTTCCACCTTCACGGCAGGGGAGAATCAGCCCCAGCATTTT. Translated, it gives CAWSSTFTAGENQPQHF.

This clone was counted between two and nine times. The chain has TRBV30 and TRBJ1-1, with TRBD1 identical over 11 bases. In germline, CDR1 is GTSNPN, CDR2 SVGIG (reference sequence). Trimming took 0 bases from V and 0 from J; bases not matched to a gene: 6. The CDR3 sequence is 17 residues long. The CDR3 spells CAWSVKGQGVVNTEAFF. The CDR3 DNA is TGTGCCTGGAGTGTCAAGGGACAGGGGGTTGTGAACACTGAAGCTTTCTTT. Drawing the rest from reference TRBV30 and TRBJ1-1, the complete variable domain is SQTIHQWPATLVQPVGSPLSLECTVEGTSNPNLYWYRQAAGRGLQLLFYSVGIGQISSEVPQNLSASRPQDRQFILSSKKLLLSDSGFYLCAWSVKGQGVVNTEAFFGQGTRLTVV.

The genes are TRBV13 and TRBJ2-7; D possibly corresponds to TRBD1 (5 bases). Trimming pared 8 bases from V and 7 bases from J, leaving 24 bases between. Germline V gives CDR1 PRHDT, CDR2 FYEKMQ (reference sequence). The CDR3 has 15 amino acids. The CDR3 sequence is CASGVGQGNSSEQYF. The CDR3 region has the DNA TGTGCCAGCGGGGTAGGGCAGGGAAACTCGAGTGAGCAGTACTTC.

The V and J genes are TRBV6-2 or TRBV6-3 and TRBJ1-1; D unclear. The V end was cut by 2 bases, the J end by 5 bases, with 18 bases between. CDR3 size: 16 residues. Per germline, CDR1 MNHEY and CDR2 SVGEGT. The CDR3 here is CASSYLVWVPGTEAFF. As DNA, the CDR3 is TGTGCCAGCAGTTACCTGGTTTGGGTGCCGGGGACTGAAGCTTTCTTT.

CDR3 DNA: TGTGCCAGCAGTCCGCCCGGGGGGTTCTTTGGCTACACCTTC. This sequence encodes CASSPPGGFFGYTF. This rearrangement joins TRBV27 to TRBJ1-2; a possible D gene is TRBD1 (5 bases). Trimming removed 5 bases at V and 7 bases at J, with 17 bases between. CDR1 is MNHEY, CDR2 SMNVEV, per germline (reference sequence). The CDR3 consists of 14 residues.